This T cell receptor (beta chain) comes out of a study of T cell responses to AZD1222 COVID-19 vaccine. Regarding the study as a whole: CD4 TCRs associated with vaccination spanned spike, dominating at 160-218 and 743-854.

Trimming took 4 bases from V and 0 from J; bases not matched to a gene: 8. The CDR3 has 16 residues. The germline V gene has CDR1 SGHAT and CDR2 FQNNGV. Sequencing was performed with immunoSEQ multiplex PCR; in TCRdb, only in-frame clones are kept and a portion is missing. The sample has 95,000 to 100,000 clones, about 88% seen once. This clone was observed a single time. Its specificity is unknown. Pooling of second doses given at about 4 or about 12 weeks was done. This sequence was found in an adult who received the AZD1222 COVID-19 vaccine. J is TRBJ1-2 and V is TRBV11-2, with 7 bases identical to TRBD1. Sample: peripheral blood, taken 28 days after the second AZD1222 dose. The CDR3 DNA reads TGTGCCAGCAGCTCGAGTACCGGGACAGCTAACTATGGCTACACCTTC. Encoded protein: CASSSSTGTANYGYTF.